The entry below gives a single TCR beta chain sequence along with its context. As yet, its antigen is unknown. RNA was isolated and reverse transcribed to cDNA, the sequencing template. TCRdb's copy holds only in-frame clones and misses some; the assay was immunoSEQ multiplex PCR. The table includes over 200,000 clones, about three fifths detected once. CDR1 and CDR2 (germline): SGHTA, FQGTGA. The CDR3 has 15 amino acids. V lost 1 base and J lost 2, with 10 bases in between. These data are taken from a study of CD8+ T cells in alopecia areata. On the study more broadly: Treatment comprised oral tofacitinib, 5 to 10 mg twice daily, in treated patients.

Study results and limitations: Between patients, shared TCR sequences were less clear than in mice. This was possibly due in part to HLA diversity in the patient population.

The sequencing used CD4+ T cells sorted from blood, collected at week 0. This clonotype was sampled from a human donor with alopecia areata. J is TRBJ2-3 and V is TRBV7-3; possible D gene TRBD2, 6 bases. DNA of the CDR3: TGTGCCAGCAGCTTAAGCGGGACGGCCACAGATACGCAGTATTTT. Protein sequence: CASSLSGTATDTQYF.